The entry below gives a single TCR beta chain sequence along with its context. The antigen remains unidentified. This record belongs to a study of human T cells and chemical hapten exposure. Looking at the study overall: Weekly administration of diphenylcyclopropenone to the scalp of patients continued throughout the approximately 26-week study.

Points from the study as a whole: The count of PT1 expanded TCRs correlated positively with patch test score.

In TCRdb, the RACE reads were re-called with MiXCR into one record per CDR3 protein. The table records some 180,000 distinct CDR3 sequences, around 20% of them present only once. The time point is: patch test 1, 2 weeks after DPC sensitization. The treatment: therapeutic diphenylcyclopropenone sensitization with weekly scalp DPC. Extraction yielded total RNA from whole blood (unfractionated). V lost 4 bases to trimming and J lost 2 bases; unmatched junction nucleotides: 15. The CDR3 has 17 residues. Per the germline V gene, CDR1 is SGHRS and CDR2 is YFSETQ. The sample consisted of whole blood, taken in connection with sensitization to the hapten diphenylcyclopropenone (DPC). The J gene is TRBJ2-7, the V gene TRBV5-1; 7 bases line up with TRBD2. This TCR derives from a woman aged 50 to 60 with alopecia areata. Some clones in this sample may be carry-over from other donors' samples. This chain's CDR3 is CASSPPGREGSPYEQYF. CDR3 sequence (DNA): TGCGCCAGCAGCCCCCCGGGGAGGGAGGGTAGCCCCTACGAGCAGTACTTC.